The 26 T cell receptor beta chains given below trace back to one sample, sequenced in a study of T cell responses to AZD1222 COVID-19 vaccine. Profiled with immunoSEQ multiplex PCR; TCRdb holds only in-frame clones, not every one. Among some 140,000 clones listed, around 93% were seen once. The sample in question was peripheral blood, obtained on day 0 of AZD1222 vaccination. The source is an adult in good health.

V and J are TRBV6-7 and TRBJ1-1; 7 nucleotides match TRBD1. TRBV6-7 counts as an open reading frame of uncertain function. V lost 2 bases to trimming and J lost 10 bases; unmatched junction nucleotides: 13. The CDR3 has 15 amino acids. The CDR3, as DNA: TGTGCCAGCAGTTACGTAGGGCCCTCACAGGGGACAGCTTTCTTT. Translating gives CASSYVGPSQGTAFF.

The chain uses TRBV6-5 and TRBJ1-2, with D uncertain. V shed 2 bases and J shed 5 bases, with 9 bases lying between them. The germline CDR1 and CDR2 sequences are MNHEY and SVGAGI. The CDR3 extends over 13 amino acids. The CDR3 reads CASSYGGRYGYTF. The CDR3 coding sequence is TGTGCCAGCAGTTACGGAGGTCGATATGGCTACACCTTC.

The chain is built from TRBV23-1 and TRBJ2-2; D might be TRBD2 (5 bases). TRBV23-1 is given ORF status, its function remaining uncertain. Trimming took 5 bases from V and 1 from J, leaving 14 bases between them. The CDR3 is made up of 16 amino acids. The CDR3 reads CASSVHKRRNTGELFF. Written as DNA, the CDR3 is TGCGCCAGCAGTGTCCATAAGCGGCGGAACACCGGGGAGCTGTTTTTT.

In its sample, this clone was seen once. The J gene is TRBJ2-3, the V gene TRBV19, with TRBD2 as a possible D gene (6 bases). V shed 6 bases and J shed 3 bases, with 13 bases lying between them. The CDR3 consists of 14 residues. Germline CDR1 LNHDA, CDR2 SQIVND (reference sequence). The CDR3 DNA sequence: TGTGCCAGTAGAGGTCTAGCGAGGACAGATACGCAGTATTTT. Translation: CASRGLARTDTQYF.

The V and J genes are TRBV7-6 and TRBJ2-2, with no clear D. CDR1 SGHVS and CDR2 FNYEAQ come from the germline V gene. This CDR3 is 15 amino acids long. Trimming stripped 2 bases from V and 0 bases from J, with 7 bases between. In DNA, the CDR3 is TGTGCCAGCAGCTTAAACGAGGCGAACACCGGGGAGCTGTTTTTT. Translating gives CASSLNEANTGELFF.

This rearrangement joins TRBV2 to TRBJ1-5, with TRBD1 as a possible D gene (5 bases). The V and J ends lost 7 bases and 6 bases respectively, with 19 bases between them. Germline CDR1 SNHLY, CDR2 FYNNEI. This CDR3 is 15 amino acids long. The CDR3 sequence is CASTKAGGLGQPQHF. For the CDR3, the DNA is TGTGCCAGCACCAAAGCTGGGGGTTTGGGTCAGCCCCAGCATTTT.

The gene calls are TRBV3-1 (or the pseudogene TRBV3-2) and TRBJ1-2; the D gene is possibly TRBD1 (5 bases). V dropped 0 bases and J dropped 9 bases, with 17 bases sitting between them. Germline V gives CDR1 LGHDT, CDR2 YNNKEL (reference sequence). This CDR3 spans 15 amino acids. The CDR3 here is CASSQDSGRWGSYTF. CDR3 in DNA: TGTGCCAGCAGCCAAGATTCAGGACGGTGGGGGAGCTACACCTTC.

The V call is TRBV14, the J call TRBJ1-3; no clear D. Germline V gene sequence: CDR1 SGHDN, CDR2 FVKESK. The CDR3 has 12 residues. V was pared by 5 bases and J by 4 bases, with 6 bases between. CDR3 sequence reads: CASSVAGNTIYF. The CDR3 nucleotides are TGTGCCAGCAGCGTCGCGGGAAACACCATATATTTT.

The chain uses TRBV6-2 or TRBV6-3 and TRBJ2-3; tentative D call: TRBD2 (6 bases). CDR3 length equals 15 residues. V was clipped by 5 bases and J by 5 bases, with 17 bases between them. Germline CDR1 is MNHEY and CDR2 is SVGEGT. CDR3 bases: TGTGCCAGCAGTCCCGTTTACGGGGAGGTAGATACGCAGTATTTT. Its protein product is CASSPVYGEVDTQYF.

The CDR3: CASSSYLNTEAFF. The DNA for the CDR3 is TGTGCCAGCAGTTCCTACTTGAACACTGAAGCTTTCTTT. This sequence joins TRBV6-5 and TRBJ1-1, with D unresolved. Per germline, CDR1 MNHEY and CDR2 SVGAGI. The CDR3 is 13 residues long. The ends were cut back, 4 bases at V and 0 bases at J, with 6 bases in the middle.

The V and J genes are TRBV10-3 and TRBJ2-1, with 12 bases identical to TRBD2. The CDR3 extends over 13 amino acids. V trimming: 7 bases; J trimming: 9 bases; junction bases outside the gene matches: 4. From germline, CDR1 is ENHRY and CDR2 SYGVKD. CDR3 in DNA: TGTGCCATCACGGCTAGCGGGAGGGCTGAGCAGTTCTTC. Translating gives CAITASGRAEQFF.

The chain uses TRBV5-4 and TRBJ2-5; weak D call: TRBD2 (6 bases). The ends were cut back, 3 bases at V and 9 bases at J, with 18 bases in the middle. CDR1 is SGHNT and CDR2 is YYREEE in the germline V gene (reference sequence). The CDR3 is 14 amino acids. The DNA for the CDR3 is TGTGCCAGCAGCTCGATGGGGGGTTTGGTTCCCCAGTACTTC. As protein: CASSSMGGLVPQYF.

A few counts support this clone. The V and J genes are TRBV19 and TRBJ2-7; no clear D. This CDR3 contains 11 residues. Germline CDR1 is LNHDA and CDR2 is SQIVND (reference sequence). The ends were cut back, 4 bases at V and 3 bases at J, with 4 bases in the middle. CDR3 region: CASSTNYEQYF. The CDR3 region has the DNA TGTGCCAGTAGTACCAACTACGAGCAGTACTTC. Looking up the rest from reference TRBV19 and TRBJ2-7 gives the full variable domain: DGGITQSPKYLFRKEGQNVTLSCEQNLNHDAMYWYRQDPGQGLRLIYYSQIVNDFQKGDIAEGYSVSREKKESFPLTVTSAQKNPTAFYLCASSTNYEQYFGPGTRLTVT.

The V call is TRBV6-5, the J call TRBJ1-2, with D uncertain. Trimming removed 1 base from V and 2 bases from J, with 11 bases in between. This CDR3 contains 15 residues. Germline V gene sequence: CDR1 MNHEY, CDR2 SVGAGI. The CDR3 sequence is CASSYFSTGNYGYTF. CDR3 sequence (DNA): TGTGCCAGCAGTTACTTTTCTACGGGGAACTATGGCTACACCTTC.

This chain connects TRBV9 to TRBJ1-6, with TRBD1 as a possible D gene (6 bases). This CDR3 is 14 amino acids long. CDR1 is SGDLS, CDR2 YYNGEE, per germline. V was pared by 4 bases and J by 6 bases, with 11 bases between. The CDR3 DNA follows: TGTGCCAGCAGCCCTCACAGGGCTAATTCACCCCTCCACTTT. Its protein product is CASSPHRANSPLHF.

The chain employs TRBV3-1 (or the pseudogene TRBV3-2) and TRBJ2-7; 7 bases are shared with TRBD2. Per the germline V gene, CDR1 is LGHDT and CDR2 is YNNKEL (reference sequence). Trimming removed 5 bases from V and 7 bases from J; junction bases left unmatched: 2. The CDR3 is 11 residues long. The CDR3 reads CASSSRGEQYF. The CDR3 nucleotides read TGTGCCAGCAGCTCGCGGGGGGAGCAGTACTTC.

The V call is TRBV7-9, the J call TRBJ2-3; tentative D call: TRBD2 (7 bases). Germline V gene data show CDR1 as SEHNR and CDR2 as FQNEAQ (reference sequence). V gave up 6 bases and J gave up 2 bases, with 21 bases separating them. This CDR3 has 17 amino acids. DNA of the CDR3: TGTGCCAGCAGGCTCATGGGGGCGGGAGTTGACACAGATACGCAGTATTTT. Its translation is CASRLMGAGVDTDTQYF.

The chain employs TRBV10-2 and TRBJ1-5; D is unclear. The CDR3 extends over 14 amino acids. V was pared by 8 bases and J by 0 bases, with 11 bases between. Looked up from germline, CDR1 is WSHSY and CDR2 is SAAADI. The CDR3 is CASWVGYSNQPQHF. The CDR3 DNA reads as TGCGCCAGCTGGGTAGGTTATAGCAATCAGCCCCAGCATTTT.

J is TRBJ2-1 and V is TRBV11-2; 9 nucleotides align to TRBD2. The CDR3 totals 15 residues. Per the germline V gene, CDR1 is SGHAT and CDR2 is FQNNGV. V trimming: 2 bases; J trimming: 10 bases; junction bases outside the gene matches: 9. CDR3 protein: CASSLLRGGSREQFF. As DNA, the CDR3 is TGTGCCAGCAGCTTATTGCGGGGGGGTAGTCGCGAGCAGTTCTTC.

The gene calls are TRBV7-9 and TRBJ2-1; 8 bases are a match to TRBD1. Germline CDR1 SEHNR, CDR2 FQNEAQ (reference sequence). The CDR3 is 17 residues long. J was trimmed by 4 bases and V by 4 bases; bases with no gene match: 12. CDR3 loop: CASSSPHSGGRYNEQFF. The CDR3 DNA is TGTGCCAGCAGCTCACCCCACTCAGGGGGCCGGTACAATGAGCAGTTCTTC.

The chain links TRBV7-2 to TRBJ1-2, with 7 nucleotides matching TRBD1. Germline-derived CDR1 and CDR2 are SGHTA and FQGNSA. V trimming: 2 bases; J trimming: 6 bases; junction bases outside the gene matches: 3. This CDR3 contains 13 residues. The CDR3 loop reads CASSLRRGHGYTF. The CDR3 DNA follows: TGTGCCAGCAGCTTACGAAGGGGGCATGGCTACACCTTC.

This clone occurred a few times. This chain uses TRBV7-9 with TRBJ2-5; 7 bases map to TRBD1. The germline gives CDR1 SEHNR, CDR2 FQNEAQ (reference sequence). CDR3 size: 15 residues. V lost 5 bases to trimming and J lost 2 bases; unmatched junction nucleotides: 8. The CDR3 DNA sequence: TGTGCCAGCAGCCAAGGGGGACAGCCTCAAGAGACCCAGTACTTC. Its protein product is CASSQGGQPQETQYF.

V gene TRBV7-9 combines with J gene TRBJ1-1, with D uncertain. The CDR3 length is 13 residues. Germline V gene lookup returns CDR1 SEHNR and CDR2 FQNEAQ (reference sequence). V was cut by 1 base and J by 0 bases, with 3 bases left in between. Written as DNA, the CDR3 is TGTGCCAGCAGCTTAGACATGAACACTGAAGCTTTCTTT. This gives the protein CASSLDMNTEAFF.

This clone came up once. This rearrangement joins TRBV28 to TRBJ2-5; D gene ambiguous. From germline, CDR1 is MDHEN and CDR2 SYDVKM. The CDR3 runs to 13 residues. The V gene lost 4 bases and the J gene lost 4 bases, with 10 bases spanning the gap. The CDR3 region is CASSSNLGETQYF. DNA for the CDR3: TGTGCCAGCAGTTCCAATCTTGGAGAGACCCAGTACTTC.

The chain employs TRBV9 and TRBJ2-2, with D unresolved. Germline V gene sequence: CDR1 SGDLS, CDR2 YYNGEE. Trimming took off 3 bases at V and 2 bases at J, with 14 bases between the two ends. CDR3 length: 16 amino acids. The CDR3 coding sequence is TGTGCCAGCAGCGGAAACGGGCCTAAAAACACCGGGGAGCTGTTTTTT. Translation: CASSGNGPKNTGELFF.

The rearrangement joins TRBV7-2 to TRBJ2-1; TRBD1 matches at 10 bases. J was trimmed by 10 bases and V by 2 bases; bases with no gene match: 5. The CDR3 has 14 amino acids. The V gene's germline CDR1 is SGHTA and CDR2 FQGNSA. The CDR3 loop is CASSLRQGAGEQFF. In DNA form, the CDR3 reads TGTGCCAGCAGCTTAAGACAGGGGGCAGGCGAGCAGTTCTTC.